Sequencing of this T cell receptor (beta chain) was carried out in a study of cytomegalovirus exposure and HLA in healthy donors. This CDR3 comprises 14 residues. Germline loops: CDR1 MNHEY, CDR2 SMNVEV (reference sequence). V was shortened by 6 bases and J by 5 bases, with 13 bases between the two germline ends. Vbeta (60) and Jbeta (13) primers were used in the PCR. The repertoire was sequenced with immunoSEQ multiplex PCR; TCRdb's copy has only in-frame clones and lacks some. The table shows 100,000 or so clones, with 62% occurring only once. This chain links TRBV27 with TRBJ1-4; D perhaps matches TRBD1 (5 bases). The origin of this receptor is a woman in her 30s in good health and CMV-seropositive. The material sequenced was PBMCs. The CDR3 region is CASRPDTRNEKLFF. Written as DNA, the CDR3 is TGTGCCAGCAGACCGGACACCCGGAATGAAAAACTGTTTTTT.